This TCR beta chain was recovered during a study of STAT5B mutations in CD4+ large granular lymphocyte leukemia (dated by TCRdb to 2021 to 2024). Concerning the study at large: Among the healthy controls, the CDR3 'QG' motif was associated with a particular HLA allele. The study compared the TCRbeta repertoires of patients with CD4+ T-cell large granular lymphocyte leukemia against the TCRbeta repertoires of healthy blood donors. Flow cytometry on FACSCanto II or FACSVerse showed that the purified fractions were more than 95% pure among lymphocytes. Points the paper makes about the study in general: Compared with healthy CD4+ repertoires, CD4-sorted patient repertoires appeared more clonal, and this difference remained even after the putative leukemic clones were removed. TRBV06-family usage was enriched among the top patient clones (8/27) compared with healthy controls (2/35). Main leukemic clonotypes were private to each patient, although roughly 24% of the main leukemic clonotypes were found at low frequency in the non-leukemic repertoires of other patients. Data were not HLA-matched; higher clonality in CD4+ versus CD8+ T-LGLL could reflect the relatively small sample size.

The immunoSEQ assay at survey resolution was applied to genomic DNA for sequencing of TCRbeta rearrangements. The original methods were these. In the TCR sequencing data, the lowest productive clonotype frequency that could be detected was 2.59 x 10-5. Only productive TCRbeta rearrangements, meaning sequences that were complete and in-frame, were kept for the analyses. Sample clonality was computed as Simpson clonality in the immunoSEQ Analyzer version 3.0. Based on frequency, clones were grouped as very rare, small, medium, large (1-20%) or hyperexpanded (>20%). Generation probabilities were estimated with OLGA 1.2.3, V-gene circos plots were made with VDJtools, specificities were searched in VDJdb, and CDR3 motifs were identified with GLIPH. Imported from immuneACCESS, the table was reduced by TCRdb to in-frame sequences with V and J called. These copies leave out some clones; in studies compared against another copy, an unresolved V gene accounts for under half, and the cause of the remainder is not known. Clone size and the V and J calls come from that table; the DNA yielded D and trimming. The sample has 38,000 or so clones on record, about 82% of them singletons. Clones ranked in the top ten supply approximately 1.3% of the sample.

With regard to this clone: There is no known antigen for this receptor. The sample holds no much larger clone one base away, and base qualities are not on file.

Based on the germline V gene, the CDR1 and CDR2 sequences are SGHTA and FQGTGA. V lost 6 bases and J lost 7 bases, and the count of bases not matched to a germline gene is 5. The CDR3, from cysteine to phenylalanine, totals 12 residues. The DNA shown is the 36-base CDR3, in frame from base 1. The healthy control group was made up of some 38 blood donors, and the Finnish Red Cross blood service supplied their buffy coats. All TCR-sequenced material derived from peripheral blood: patient blood samples and healthy donor buffy coats. Peripheral blood mononuclear cells were isolated by Ficoll-Hypaque gradient centrifugation. CD4+ cells were purified magnetically from the buffy coats of healthy controls. Genomic DNA was extracted with the Gentra Puregene Cell and Tissue kit and quantified on a Qubit 2.0 fluorometer.

In this chain, TRBV7-3 is recombined with TRBJ1-1; 7 of the junction bases match TRBD1. The TCR was taken from a human donor in good health. Sequencing was carried out using CD4+ T cells from blood buffy coats. The DNA sequence is TGTGCCAGCAGTTCACAGGGGAATGAAGCTTTCTTT. Translated, it reads CASSSQGNEAFF.